Following are 5 T cell receptor beta chains from one sample sequenced in a study of T cell changes during pregnancy in multiple sclerosis. The method was immunoSEQ multiplex PCR; TCRdb's version includes in-frame clones alone and lacks a portion of them. The sample includes about 18,000 clones, about 90% of them seen just once. Sequenced material: CD8+ T cells from peripheral blood mononuclear cells, taken in the third trimester of pregnancy. The receptors here all came from a female donor in good health, enrolled as a control in a pregnancy study.

This chain joins TRBV4-3 and TRBJ2-3; 9 nucleotides line up with TRBD1. The CDR3 consists of 15 residues. J was trimmed by 4 bases and V by 8 bases; bases with no gene match: 10. Germline V gene lookup returns CDR1 LGHNA and CDR2 YSLEER. In DNA form, the CDR3 reads TGCGCCAGCTCACGGACAGGGGAAGCGGCAGATACGCAGTATTTT. This translates into CASSRTGEAADTQYF.

The chain joins TRBV4-3 to TRBJ2-7; perhaps TRBD1 as D (7 bases). This CDR3 contains 15 residues. Trimming left V 0 bases short and J 8 bases short, with 17 bases between. Germline V gene lookup returns CDR1 LGHNA and CDR2 YSLEER. The CDR3: CASSQDWRGRSKQYF. The CDR3 nucleotides are TGCGCCAGCAGCCAAGATTGGAGGGGGCGGTCTAAGCAGTACTTC.

This chain joins TRBV27 and TRBJ2-7, with a possible D match to TRBD1 (7 bases). The CDR3 consists of 15 residues. The germline CDR1 and CDR2 sequences are MNHEY and SMNVEV (reference sequence). Trimming pared 5 bases from V and 4 bases from J, leaving 18 bases between. CDR3 sequence reads: CASSPRQGGYYEQYF. In DNA form, the CDR3 reads TGTGCCAGCAGTCCCCGGCAGGGGGGATATTACGAGCAGTACTTC.

The chain carries TRBV27 and TRBJ1-6; no reliable D call. Germline V gene lookup returns CDR1 MNHEY and CDR2 SMNVEV (reference sequence). The germline V and J ends were trimmed by 8 bases and 9 bases, with 11 bases remaining between them. The length of the CDR3 is 12 residues. Here the CDR3 DNA reads TGTGCCAGCTCAATTCCCAGTTCACCCCTCCACTTT. This sequence encodes CASSIPSSPLHF.

This clone was picked up a small number of times. CDR3 sequence reads: CASRSRDRDEQYF. DNA of the CDR3: TGTGCCAGCAGGTCCCGGGACAGGGACGAGCAGTACTTC. J is TRBJ2-7 and V is TRBV7-9, with 9 bases aligning to TRBD1. CDR1 is SEHNR, CDR2 FQNEAQ, per germline (reference sequence). J lost 5 bases, V lost 6 bases, and 5 bases had no gene match. This CDR3 contains 13 residues.